One and the same sample provided the 8 T cell receptor beta chains below, sequenced in a study of T cells after posttransplantation cyclophosphamide. A marrow graft followed busulfan-fludarabine conditioning, with cyclophosphamide on days +3 and +4. TCRdb's table, derived via immunoSEQ multiplex PCR, lists solely in-frame clones and lacks some. The sample lists more than 5,500 clones; about 80% were seen once. The sample consisted of PBMCs, taken after allogeneic stem cell transplant with posttransplant cyclophosphamide. The receptor set was obtained from a female patient between 50 and 59 years old who received an allogeneic stem cell transplant from a related donor, was CMV-positive, and had no GVHD. Some T cells may be supplied by the graft donor.

The V gene is TRBV7-8, the J gene TRBJ1-2; 7 nucleotides line up with TRBD1. The CDR3 runs 14 residues. Germline loops: CDR1 SGHVS, CDR2 FQNEAQ. The trim removed 4 bases at V and 1 base at J, leaving 3 bases unmatched. In nucleotides, the CDR3 is TGTGCCAGCAGCTCAGGGACAGATAACTATGGCTACACCTTC. Its translation: CASSSGTDNYGYTF.

The rearrangement links TRBV28 to TRBJ1-5; maybe TRBD1 (6 bases). The V end was cut by 8 bases, the J end by 6 bases, with 23 bases between. The CDR3 extends over 16 amino acids. Germline V lookup: CDR1 MDHEN, CDR2 SYDVKM. The CDR3 protein is CASGKIHRDLGQPQHF. CDR3 bases: TGTGCCAGCGGAAAAATACACAGGGATTTAGGTCAGCCCCAGCATTTT.

The chain combines TRBV7-9 with TRBJ2-5, with D perhaps matching TRBD2 (6 bases). The last part of the DNA fits TRBJ2-7 better; the J call may be wrong. The CDR3 consists of 14 residues. The germline V gene encodes CDR1 SEHNR and CDR2 FQNEAQ (reference sequence). CDR3 protein: CASSLGGKSYEQYF. The DNA of the CDR3 is TGTGCCAGCAGCTTAGGCGGGAAATCCTACGAGCAGTACTTC.

This chain links TRBV9 with TRBJ2-5; 7 positions match TRBD2. The J segment lost 7 bases and the V segment lost 3 bases, leaving 12 bases of the junction unmatched. This CDR3 has 15 residues. Germline CDR1 is SGDLS and CDR2 is YYNGEE. In nucleotides, the CDR3 is TGTGCCAGCAGCGAGATAATAGGTGGACTAGGGACCCAGTACTTC. The encoded protein is CASSEIIGGLGTQYF. The full variable domain, in which reference TRBV9 and TRBJ2-5 provide the parts outside the CDR3, is DSGVTQTPKHLITATGQRVTLRCSPRSGDLSVYWYQQSLDQGLQFLIQYYNGEERAKGNILERFSAQQFPDLHSELNLSSLELGDSALYFCASSEIIGGLGTQYFGPGTRLLVL.

The chain joins TRBV7-9 to TRBJ2-1, with D unclear. V dropped 3 bases and J dropped 5 bases, with 11 bases sitting between them. The CDR3 length is 14 residues. Germline CDR1 reads SEHNR; CDR2 reads FQNEAQ (reference sequence). In DNA, the CDR3 is TGTGCCAGCAGCTTGAGCGCCGCCAACAATGAGCAGTTCTTC. It encodes CASSLSAANNEQFF. The full variable domain, rest sourced from reference TRBV7-9 and TRBJ2-1, is DTGVSQNPRHKITKRGQNVTFRCDPISEHNRLYWYRQTLGQGPEFLTYFQNEAQLEKSRLLSDRFSAERPKGSFSTLEIQRTEQGDSAMYLCASSLSAANNEQFFGPGTRLTVL.

There are a few counts of this clone. This chain uses TRBV7-2 with TRBJ2-4; 8 nucleotides align to TRBD2. The germline gives CDR1 SGHTA, CDR2 FQGNSA. Germline trimming cut 1 base from V and 2 bases from J; bases unmatched to any gene: 7. This CDR3 comprises 17 residues. The CDR3 region has the DNA TGTGCCAGCAGCTTAGGGACTAGCTTGAGTTCCAAAAACATTCAGTACTTC. Its translation: CASSLGTSLSSKNIQYF.

V gene TRBV2 combines with J gene TRBJ2-3, with 10 bases identical to TRBD2. There are 16 residues in the CDR3. Germline lookup yields CDR1 SNHLY and CDR2 FYNNEI. V shed 8 bases and J 4 bases; nucleotides not matched to a gene: 12. This CDR3 reads CASSNEAGGPADTQYF. CDR3 coding DNA: TGTGCCAGCTCCAACGAAGCGGGAGGGCCGGCAGATACGCAGTATTTT.

The chain employs TRBV7-6 and TRBJ1-3, with unresolved D. V lost 1 base, J lost 2 bases, and 9 bases lay in between. The CDR3 has 15 residues. Germline CDR1 is SGHVS and CDR2 is FNYEAQ. CDR3 residues: CASSLEGDPGNTIYF. The CDR3 nucleotides read TGTGCCAGCAGCTTAGAGGGAGATCCTGGAAACACCATATATTTT.